Shown below are 32 T cell receptor beta chains from a single sample sequenced in a study of lymphopenia after photon versus proton radiotherapy. The method was immunoSEQ multiplex PCR; TCRdb's version includes in-frame clones alone and lacks a portion of them. Found here are 65,000 or so clones, roughly 87% of them singletons; the top ten hold around 13%. The material sequenced was peripheral blood, taken from a patient treated with proton-based radiotherapy. These TCRs come from a man aged 80 or over with esophageal cancer.

The genes are TRBV5-1 and TRBJ2-2, with D tentatively TRBD2 (6 bases). Germline CDR1 and CDR2: SGHRS and YFSETQ. CDR3 size: 17 residues. V was trimmed by 2 bases and J by 2 bases, leaving 16 bases between them. The CDR3 bases are TGCGCCAGCAGCTTACGGTCCGGGACTTCAAACACCGGGGAGCTGTTTTTT. This translates into CASSLRSGTSNTGELFF. Supplemented by reference TRBV5-1 and TRBJ2-2, the full variable domain reads KAGVTQTPRYLIKTRGQQVTLSCSPISGHRSVSWYQQTPGQGLQFLFEYFSETQRNKGNFPGRFSGRQFSNSRSEMNVSTLELGDSALYLCASSLRSGTSNTGELFFGEGSRLTVL.

The rearrangement links TRBV6-6 to TRBJ2-5; 9 nucleotides align to TRBD1. This CDR3 region has 16 residues. Germline CDR1 is MNHNY and CDR2 is SVGAGI (reference sequence). J lost 1 base, V lost 5 bases, and 8 bases had no gene match. The CDR3 nucleotides read TGTGCCAGCAGTGCAGGACCGGGACAGGGCCAAGAGACCCAGTACTTC. Protein sequence: CASSAGPGQGQETQYF.

This chain joins TRBV19 and TRBJ1-5; 9 nucleotides line up with TRBD1. Germline values: CDR1 LNHDA, CDR2 SQIVND (reference sequence). V dropped 6 bases and J dropped 5; count of bases not matched to a gene: 8. This CDR3 spans 15 amino acids. The chain's CDR3 is CASRDRGGEDQPQHF. CDR3 in DNA: TGTGCCAGTAGGGACAGGGGAGGAGAAGATCAGCCCCAGCATTTT.

This chain uses TRBV6-5 with TRBJ1-3, with a possible D match to TRBD1 (5 bases). The CDR3 has 14 residues. Trimming took 5 bases from V and 3 from J, leaving 11 bases between them. The germline V gene has CDR1 MNHEY and CDR2 SVGAGI. The CDR3 DNA is TGTGCCAGCAGTGGGGGATTCGTTGGAAACACCATATATTTT. Translated, it gives CASSGGFVGNTIYF.

The V gene is TRBV19, the J gene TRBJ1-1, with D possibly matching TRBD1 (5 bases). Trimming left V 3 bases short and J 10 bases short, with 18 bases between. This CDR3 spans 14 amino acids. The germline CDR1 and CDR2 sequences are LNHDA and SQIVND (reference sequence). This CDR3 is CASSMGRVSFGAFF. DNA of the CDR3: TGTGCCAGTAGTATGGGCAGGGTCAGTTTCGGAGCTTTCTTT.

The chain recombines TRBV7-9 with TRBJ2-6, with D possibly TRBD1 on 7 matching bases. The germline CDR1 and CDR2 sequences are SEHNR and FQNEAQ (reference sequence). The CDR3 has 16 residues. Trimming took off 10 bases at V and 0 bases at J, with 16 bases between the two ends. CDR3 protein: CAISGGLYSGANVLTF. Here the CDR3 DNA reads TGTGCCATTTCAGGGGGGTTATACTCTGGGGCCAACGTCCTGACTTTC.

The chain has TRBV5-8 and TRBJ1-5, with a weak D call TRBD1 (5 bases). The CDR3 length is 16 residues. Germline V gene sequence: CDR1 SGHTS, CDR2 YDEGEE. Trimming stripped 4 bases from V and 4 bases from J, with 18 bases between. The CDR3 DNA reads TGTGCCAGCAGCCCTAACTCCGGGACGGGGAATCAGCCCCAGCATTTT. Protein product: CASSPNSGTGNQPQHF.

V and J are TRBV5-4 and TRBJ2-7; 14 positions match TRBD2. CDR3 length: 18 amino acids. Germline V gives CDR1 SGHNT, CDR2 YYREEE (reference sequence). With 4 bases clipped from V and 6 bases from J, the junction kept 15 bases outside the gene matches. The CDR3: CASSRGTSGGLLSREQYF. The CDR3 nucleotides are TGTGCCAGCAGCCGGGGGACTAGCGGGGGACTTTTGAGCCGCGAGCAGTACTTC.

The gene calls are TRBV2 and TRBJ1-2, with TRBD1 matching over 9 bases. From germline, CDR1 is SNHLY and CDR2 FYNNEI. V was pared by 4 bases and J by 8 bases, with 5 bases of the junction left unmatched. This CDR3 region has 13 residues. This CDR3 is CASSAQGAQGYTF. CDR3 coding DNA: TGTGCCAGCAGTGCACAGGGGGCGCAGGGCTACACCTTC.

The V and J genes are TRBV19 and TRBJ2-7; 7 nucleotides match TRBD2. Unmatched junction bases numbered 15, after V lost 5 bases and J lost 2 bases. Germline CDR1 and CDR2: LNHDA and SQIVND (reference sequence). The CDR3 runs 17 residues. CDR3 protein: CASSPAPSTSTTYEQYF. CDR3 in DNA: TGTGCCAGTAGTCCAGCCCCCTCGACTAGCACCACCTACGAGCAGTACTTC.

This chain connects TRBV7-2 to TRBJ1-2, with D possibly being TRBD1 (6 bases). From germline, CDR1 is SGHTA and CDR2 FQGNSA. V gave up 5 bases and J gave up 5 bases, with 9 bases separating them. The CDR3 extends over 12 amino acids. The CDR3 here is CASSPRGYGYTF. CDR3 in DNA: TGTGCCAGCAGCCCAAGGGGGTATGGCTACACCTTC.

The chain combines TRBV4-3 with TRBJ2-5; the D gene is possibly TRBD2 (6 bases). The CDR3 is 15 residues long. The V end lost 1 base, the J end lost 5 bases, and 14 bases lay between the germline ends. Germline V gene sequence: CDR1 LGHNA, CDR2 YSLEER. CDR3 amino acids: CASSQGAGSLETQYF. CDR3 DNA: TGCGCCAGCAGCCAAGGGGCGGGGTCCTTGGAGACCCAGTACTTC.

J is TRBJ2-2 and V is TRBV4-2, with D possibly TRBD2 on 6 matching bases. Germline V lookup: CDR1 LGHNA, CDR2 YNFKEQ. The CDR3 totals 14 residues. The ends were cut back, 0 bases at V and 6 bases at J, with 8 bases in the middle. The CDR3 loop is CASSQEGGSGELFF. The CDR3 DNA reads as TGTGCCAGCAGCCAAGAGGGAGGCTCCGGGGAGCTGTTTTTT.

The chain joins TRBV27 to TRBJ1-2, with D perhaps TRBD1 (6 bases). Trimming shortened V by 0 bases and J by 4 bases, and 12 bases separated the two germline ends. The CDR3 covers 15 residues. Germline values: CDR1 MNHEY, CDR2 SMNVEV (reference sequence). CDR3 bases: TGTGCCAGCAGTTTATCGGGGGGGCGGGGCTATGGCTACACCTTC. Amino acids: CASSLSGGRGYGYTF.

The chain combines TRBV27 with TRBJ2-7, with 8 bases aligning to TRBD1. With V trimmed by 8 bases and J by 1 base, 10 bases remained unmatched. Germline assignment: CDR1 MNHEY and CDR2 SMNVEV (reference sequence). This CDR3 comprises 15 residues. CDR3 nucleotide sequence: TGTGCCAGCTGCCCCGGGACAGGCCTTTCCTACGAGCAGTACTTC. Protein product: CASCPGTGLSYEQYF.

The V gene is TRBV19, the J gene TRBJ2-1; TRBD2 aligns across 12 bases. V lost 2 bases and J lost 6; bases outside the gene matches: 5. The CDR3 is 16 residues long. Germline V gene data show CDR1 as LNHDA and CDR2 as SQIVND (reference sequence). CDR3 bases: TGTGCCAGTAGTATAAGGCTAGCGGGAGGGCCCAATGAGCAGTTCTTC. It is translated as CASSIRLAGGPNEQFF.

The chain links TRBV23-1 to TRBJ2-3; no firm D call. TRBV23-1 is identified as an open reading frame with a role that is uncertain. The length of the CDR3 is 18 residues. V was cut by 0 bases and J by 6 bases, with 22 bases left in between. Written as DNA, the CDR3 is TGCGCCAGCAGTCAATCGGTCTATGCAGACCGAGCCTGGGATACGCAGTATTTT. This translates into CASSQSVYADRAWDTQYF.

This sequence joins TRBV4-3 and TRBJ1-4; D unclear. This CDR3 is 15 amino acids long. Deletions cut 1 base from V and 8 bases from J, with 14 bases between. Germline loops: CDR1 LGHNA, CDR2 YSLEER. For the CDR3, the DNA is TGCGCCAGCAGCCAAGGGGAGCTCGGCGGGGAAAAACTGTTTTTT. This encodes CASSQGELGGEKLFF.

The chain joins TRBV5-6 to TRBJ2-7, with D hard to call. Trimming cost V 4 bases and J 3 bases, with 14 bases left between them. Per germline, CDR1 SGHDT and CDR2 YYEEEE. The CDR3 covers 14 residues. CDR3: CASSPDMGGYEQYF. The CDR3 bases are TGTGCCAGCAGCCCCGACATGGGCGGCTACGAGCAGTACTTC.

This rearrangement joins TRBV18 to TRBJ2-7, with TRBD2 identical over 11 bases. The CDR3 consists of 15 residues. V dropped 3 bases and J dropped 3; count of bases not matched to a gene: 4. Germline V gene lookup returns CDR1 KGHSH and CDR2 LQKENI. CDR3 nucleotide sequence: TGTGCCAGCTCACCCGGGACTAGCGGTTTCTACGAGCAGTACTTC. Its protein product is CASSPGTSGFYEQYF.

The J gene is TRBJ2-7, the V gene TRBV7-2; TRBD2 matches at 13 bases. The length of the CDR3 is 14 residues. CDR1 is SGHTA, CDR2 FQGNSA, per germline. V lost 6 bases, J lost 4 bases, and 3 bases stayed unmatched. CDR3 DNA sequence: TGTGCCAGCAGGAGACTAGCGGGAGGTTACGAGCAGTACTTC. Its translation is CASRRLAGGYEQYF.

The chain is built from TRBV7-9 and TRBJ1-5; D is undetermined. The germline gives CDR1 SEHNR, CDR2 FQNEAQ (reference sequence). CDR3 length: 17 residues. V lost 5 bases and J lost 0, with 17 bases in between. CDR3 loop: CASSHTAGCASNQPQHF. CDR3 DNA sequence: TGTGCCAGCAGCCATACCGCGGGATGCGCTAGCAATCAGCCCCAGCATTTT. Together with reference TRBV7-9 and TRBJ1-5, the CDR3 gives the full variable domain: DTGVSQNPRHKITKRGQNVTFRCDPISEHNRLYWYRQTLGQGPEFLTYFQNEAQLEKSRLLSDRFSAERPKGSFSTLEIQRTEQGDSAMYLCASSHTAGCASNQPQHFGDGTRLSIL.

This rearrangement joins TRBV5-6 to TRBJ2-1; TRBD1 or TRBD2 may be the D gene (5 bases each). The length of the CDR3 is 16 residues. The germline V and J ends were trimmed by 7 bases and 1 base, with 18 bases remaining between them. Germline values: CDR1 SGHDT, CDR2 YYEEEE. For the CDR3, the DNA is TGTGCCAGCTCACCCGGGTCGGGGCTTTCCTACAATGAGCAGTTCTTC. Its translation: CASSPGSGLSYNEQFF.

The chain uses TRBV27 and TRBJ2-5; D is unresolved. This CDR3 comprises 13 residues. Trimming took off 6 bases at V and 4 bases at J, with 12 bases between the two ends. Looked up from germline, CDR1 is MNHEY and CDR2 is SMNVEV (reference sequence). CDR3 sequence reads: CASRGLSLETQYF. The CDR3 DNA follows: TGTGCCAGCAGGGGTTTAAGCTTAGAGACCCAGTACTTC.

J is TRBJ2-3 and V is TRBV9, with 15 bases matching TRBD2. Trimming removed 3 bases from V and 4 bases from J; junction bases left unmatched: 6. Germline CDR1 reads SGDLS; CDR2 reads YYNGEE. The CDR3 loop spans 17 amino acids. The CDR3 reads CASSDRTSGRAADTQYF. CDR3 nucleotide sequence: TGTGCCAGCAGCGATCGGACTAGCGGGAGGGCGGCAGATACGCAGTATTTT.

The chain has TRBV11-3 and TRBJ2-1; possibly TRBD2 for D (5 bases). CDR3 size: 16 residues. With 0 bases removed from V and 2 bases from J, the gap between germline ends came to 11 bases. Germline V lookup: CDR1 SGHNT, CDR2 YENEEA. The CDR3 protein is CASSLDGGVTYNEQFF. The CDR3 DNA sequence: TGTGCCAGCAGCTTAGATGGAGGCGTAACCTACAATGAGCAGTTCTTC.

V usage is TRBV5-1 and J usage is TRBJ2-7; tentative D call: TRBD1 (6 bases). With 0 bases removed from V and 3 bases from J, the gap between germline ends came to 13 bases. This CDR3 contains 15 residues. Germline CDR1 and CDR2: SGHRS and YFSETQ. In nucleotides, the CDR3 is TGCGCCAGCAGCTTGGGAGGGGGACGGAGCTACGAGCAGTACTTC. It specifies CASSLGGGRSYEQYF.

The CDR3 DNA follows: TGCGCCAGCAGCTTGGGGCCAAAAACAGGGAGCTCCTATAATTCACCCCTCCACTTT. Its translation: CASSLGPKTGSSYNSPLHF. The chain is built from TRBV5-1 and TRBJ1-6, with D perhaps TRBD1 (6 bases). V was cut by 0 bases and J by 0 bases, with 16 bases left in between. The V gene's germline CDR1 is SGHRS and CDR2 YFSETQ. The CDR3 spans 19 residues.

The rearrangement uses TRBV7-3 and TRBJ2-7; 14 positions match TRBD2. The CDR3 spans 15 residues. V gave up 4 bases and J gave up 2 bases; unmatched junction bases: 1. CDR1 is SGHTA and CDR2 is FQGTGA in the germline V gene. Written as DNA, the CDR3 is TGTGCCAGCAGCTCGGGACTAGCGGGGGCCTACGAGCAGTACTTC. Translated, it gives CASSSGLAGAYEQYF.

The chain's CDR3 is CASSHRGQGGELFF. CDR3 DNA: TGTGCCAGCAGCCACAGGGGGCAGGGCGGGGAGCTGTTTTTT. This sequence joins TRBV5-4 and TRBJ2-2, with 9 bases identical to TRBD1. Germline V gives CDR1 SGHNT, CDR2 YYREEE (reference sequence). The CDR3 covers 14 residues. V shed 4 bases, J shed 7 bases, and the junction held 5 bases outside the gene matches.

This chain uses TRBV6-4 with TRBJ2-1; no definite D call. Per the germline V gene, CDR1 is MRHNA and CDR2 is SNTAGT. CDR3 size: 13 residues. V was trimmed by 3 bases and J by 7 bases, leaving 10 bases between them. The CDR3 here is CASSELLGNEQFF. The CDR3 DNA follows: TGTGCCAGCAGTGAACTGCTAGGAAATGAGCAGTTCTTC.

The rearrangement uses TRBV10-3 and TRBJ2-7; 9 bases align to TRBD2. V dropped 2 bases and J dropped 2; count of bases not matched to a gene: 4. The V gene's germline CDR1 is ENHRY and CDR2 SYGVKD. CDR3 length: 15 amino acids. CDR3 region: CAISEGVAGAYEQYF. CDR3 nucleotide sequence: TGTGCCATCAGTGAGGGGGTAGCGGGAGCCTACGAGCAGTACTTC.